The 15 T cell receptor beta chains in this list originate from one sample, sequenced in a study of CD8+CD57+ T cells in acquired aplastic anemia. TCR beta VDJ and CDR3 were profiled, and genomic DNA was the template. TCRdb ran MiXCR on the reads and lists one entry per CDR3 protein. The data hold roughly 280,000 distinct CDR3 sequences, with approximately 57% observed a single time. The authors sequenced patients whose flow cytometry had shown CD8+CD57+ cell expansion. The sequenced sample consisted of sorted CD4+, CD8+, or CD8+CD57+ T cells (not recorded which) from PBMCs. Receptors originate from a human donor with aplastic anemia.

At least ten counts were recorded for this clonotype. The rearrangement joins TRBV5-1 to TRBJ1-5; 9 nucleotides match TRBD1. Per germline, CDR1 SGHRS and CDR2 YFSETQ. The CDR3 is 14 amino acids. V was clipped by 4 bases and J by 7 bases; unmatched bases: 6. CDR3 in amino acids: CASSVGTGRQPQHF. The CDR3 DNA reads TGCGCCAGCAGCGTAGGGACAGGGAGACAGCCCCAGCATTTT.

This clonotype was seen only a few times. The chain uses TRBV15 and TRBJ2-7; D ambiguous. CDR3 length: 13 amino acids. The V gene lost 3 bases and the J gene lost 3 bases, with 9 bases spanning the gap. Germline-derived CDR1 and CDR2 are LNHNV and YYDKDF (reference sequence). CDR3 sequence: CATSSQPGYEQYF. CDR3 nucleotide sequence: TGTGCCACCAGCAGTCAGCCGGGCTACGAGCAGTACTTC.

V usage is TRBV29-1 and J usage is TRBJ2-5; D gene uncertain. CDR1 SQVTM and CDR2 ANQGSEA come from the germline V gene. V dropped 7 bases and J dropped 5 bases, with 8 bases sitting between them. The CDR3 sequence is 10 residues long. The CDR3, as DNA: TGCAGCGCTGCCAAGGAGACCCAGTACTTC. This sequence encodes CSAAKETQYF.

The table lists this clonotype with a count of one. The V and J genes are TRBV19 and TRBJ2-1, with D tentatively TRBD2 (6 bases). The CDR3 extends over 17 amino acids. V was shortened by 0 bases and J by 0 bases, with 12 bases between the two germline ends. Germline V gene data show CDR1 as LNHDA and CDR2 as SQIVND (reference sequence). CDR3 bases: TGTGCCAGTAGTATAGATCATGGGGGGAGCTCCTACAATGAGCAGTTCTTC. Translating gives CASSIDHGGSSYNEQFF.

The chain recombines TRBV5-1 with TRBJ2-5; TRBD2 aligns across 9 bases. The CDR3 is made up of 16 amino acids. The germline CDR1 and CDR2 sequences are SGHRS and YFSETQ. V was pared by 0 bases and J by 5 bases, with 8 bases of the junction left unmatched. The CDR3 is CASSLAPLAGEETQYF. CDR3 nucleotide sequence: TGCGCCAGCAGCTTGGCTCCTTTAGCGGGAGAGGAGACCCAGTACTTC.

To note about this clonotype: This may be a read error: a much more frequent sequence differs by one nucleotide. The chain carries TRBV3-1 and TRBJ2-1; perhaps TRBD1 as D (7 bases). This CDR3 region has 14 residues. The V gene lost 4 bases and the J gene lost 7 bases, with 14 bases spanning the gap. Germline values: CDR1 LGHDT, CDR2 YNNKEL (reference sequence). The DNA of the CDR3 is TGTGCCAGCAGCCCTACAGGGGCGGGGAATGAGCAGTTCTTC. This codes for CASSPTGAGNEQFF.

The rearrangement joins TRBV10-3 to TRBJ2-7; 8 bases fit TRBD1. V shed 7 bases, J shed 1 base, and the junction held 6 bases outside the gene matches. CDR3 length: 14 residues. Germline V CDR1 and CDR2: ENHRY, SYGVKD. CDR3 nucleotide sequence: TGTGCCATCAAATCGGGACAGGCGTCCTACGAGCAGTACTTC. Translated, it gives CAIKSGQASYEQYF.

The chain carries TRBV29-1 and TRBJ1-2; 7 bases match TRBD1. The CDR3 contains 12 residues. Germline lookup yields CDR1 SQVTM and CDR2 ANQGSEA. Losses at the gene ends were 6 bases for V and 7 bases for J; bases not matched to a gene: 8. The CDR3 spells CSVLGQAPGYTF. DNA for the CDR3: TGCAGCGTACTCGGACAGGCCCCTGGCTACACCTTC.

The chain combines TRBV10-3 with TRBJ2-2; the D call may be TRBD1 or TRBD2 (5 bases each). Germline V gene sequence: CDR1 ENHRY, CDR2 SYGVKD. This CDR3 comprises 15 residues. V was shortened by 4 bases and J by 5 bases, with 14 bases between the two germline ends. This CDR3 is CAISASTAETGELFF. As DNA, the CDR3 is TGTGCCATCAGTGCGTCGACAGCGGAAACCGGGGAGCTGTTTTTT.

This clonotype has a count of ten or more. This sequence joins TRBV4-1 and TRBJ1-4; 7 positions match TRBD1. The CDR3 consists of 19 residues. The J segment lost 7 bases and the V segment lost 4 bases, leaving 21 bases of the junction unmatched. CDR1 and CDR2 (germline): MGHRA, YSYEKL. The CDR3 loop is CASSPTPHLRQGYGEKLFF. The CDR3 coding sequence is TGCGCCAGCAGCCCCACGCCCCATTTACGACAGGGATATGGTGAAAAACTGTTTTTT.

This rearrangement joins TRBV3-1 to TRBJ1-1; TRBD1 agrees at 9 bases. V shed 4 bases and J 2 bases; nucleotides not matched to a gene: 8. The CDR3 is 16 amino acids. Germline CDR1 LGHDT, CDR2 YNNKEL (reference sequence). This chain's CDR3 is CASSPTGGGSNTEAFF. The CDR3 bases are TGTGCCAGCAGCCCCACAGGGGGCGGAAGTAACACTGAAGCTTTCTTT. The whole variable domain, filled in from reference TRBV3-1 and TRBJ1-1, reads DTAVSQTPKYLVTQMGNDKSIKCEQNLGHDTMYWYKQDSKKFLKIMFSYNNKELIINETVPNRFSPKSPDKAHLNLHINSLELGDSAVYFCASSPTGGGSNTEAFFGQGTRLTVV.

This chain joins TRBV24-1 and TRBJ1-2; the D is unclear. V shed 4 bases and J shed 1 base, with 3 bases lying between them. The CDR3 spans 12 residues. CDR1 is KGHDR, CDR2 SFDVKD, per germline. The CDR3 loop reads CATSENNYGYTF. Here the CDR3 DNA reads TGTGCCACCAGTGAGAATAACTATGGCTACACCTTC.

This clonotype was observed a handful of times. The rearrangement joins TRBV10-3 to TRBJ1-5, with a weak D call TRBD1 (5 bases). The CDR3 runs to 14 residues. From germline, CDR1 is ENHRY and CDR2 SYGVKD. V was trimmed by 2 bases and J by 6 bases, leaving 11 bases between them. For the CDR3, the DNA is TGTGCCATCAGTGAGGTGGGGGAAAGTCAGCCCCAGCATTTT. It specifies CAISEVGESQPQHF.

The V gene is TRBV2, the J gene TRBJ2-2, with a possible D match to TRBD2 (5 bases). The germline gives CDR1 SNHLY, CDR2 FYNNEI. Trimming left V 1 base short and J 7 bases short, with 13 bases between. This CDR3 is built from 15 residues. The CDR3 reads CASSEGLWAGGELFF. In DNA form, the CDR3 reads TGTGCCAGCAGTGAAGGACTGTGGGCGGGCGGGGAGCTGTTTTTT.

On this clonotype: The junction and the germline gene differ at one end; a read error may be behind it. In DNA form, the CDR3 reads TGTGCCACCAGTGATTTAACACAGACCCAGTACTTC. Its translation is CATSDLTQTQYF. The genes are TRBV6-5 and TRBJ2-5; D ambiguous. Germline CDR1 is MNHEY and CDR2 is SVGAGI. The CDR3 covers 12 residues.